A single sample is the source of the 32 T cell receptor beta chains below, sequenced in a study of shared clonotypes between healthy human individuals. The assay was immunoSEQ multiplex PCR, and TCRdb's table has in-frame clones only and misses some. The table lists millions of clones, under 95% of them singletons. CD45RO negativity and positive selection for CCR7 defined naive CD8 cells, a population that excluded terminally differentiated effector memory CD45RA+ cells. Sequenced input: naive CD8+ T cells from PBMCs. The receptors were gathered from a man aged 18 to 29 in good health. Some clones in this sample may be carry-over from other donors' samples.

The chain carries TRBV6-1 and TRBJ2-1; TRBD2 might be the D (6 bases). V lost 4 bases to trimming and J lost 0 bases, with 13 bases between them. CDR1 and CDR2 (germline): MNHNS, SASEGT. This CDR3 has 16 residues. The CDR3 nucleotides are TGTGCCAGCAGTGTGGATAGCGGAAACTCCTACAATGAGCAGTTCTTC. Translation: CASSVDSGNSYNEQFF.

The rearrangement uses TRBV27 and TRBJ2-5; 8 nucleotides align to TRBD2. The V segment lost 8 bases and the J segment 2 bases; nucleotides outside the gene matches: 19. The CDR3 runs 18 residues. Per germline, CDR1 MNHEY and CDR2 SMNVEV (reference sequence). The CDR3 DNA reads TGTGCCAGCTCCTCTTTAGACGGGATAGCGGGACCTCAAGAGACCCAGTACTTC. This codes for CASSSLDGIAGPQETQYF.

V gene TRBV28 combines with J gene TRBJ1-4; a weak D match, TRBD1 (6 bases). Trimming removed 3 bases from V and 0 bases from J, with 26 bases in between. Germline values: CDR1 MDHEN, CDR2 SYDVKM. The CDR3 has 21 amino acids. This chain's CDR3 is CASSFYSGTRVSVATNEKLFF. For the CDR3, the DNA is TGTGCCAGCAGTTTCTACTCCGGGACACGGGTCAGTGTTGCAACTAATGAAAAACTGTTTTTT.

The chain's CDR3 is CASSFGMNTEAFF. CDR3 DNA sequence: TGTGCCAGCAGCTTTGGTATGAACACTGAAGCTTTCTTT. V and J are TRBV5-6 and TRBJ1-1; D not resolved. This CDR3 contains 13 residues. With 2 bases removed from V and 0 bases from J, the gap between germline ends came to 5 bases. Germline-derived CDR1 and CDR2 are SGHDT and YYEEEE. The variable domain in full, completed from reference TRBV5-6 and TRBJ1-1, reads DAGVTQSPTHLIKTRGQQVTLRCSPKSGHDTVSWYQQALGQGPQFIFQYYEEEERQRGNFPDRFSGHQFPNYSSELNVNALLLGDSALYLCASSFGMNTEAFFGQGTRLTVV.

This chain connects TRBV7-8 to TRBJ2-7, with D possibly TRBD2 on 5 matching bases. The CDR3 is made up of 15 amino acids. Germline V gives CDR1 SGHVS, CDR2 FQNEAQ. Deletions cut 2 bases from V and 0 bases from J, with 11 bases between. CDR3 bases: TGTGCCAGCAGCTTATCGGACTCACACTCCTACGAGCAGTACTTC. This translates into CASSLSDSHSYEQYF.

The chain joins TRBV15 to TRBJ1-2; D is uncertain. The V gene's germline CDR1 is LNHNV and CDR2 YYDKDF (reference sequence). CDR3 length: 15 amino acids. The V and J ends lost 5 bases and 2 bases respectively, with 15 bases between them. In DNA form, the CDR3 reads TGTGCCACCAGCGGGGAGGGCCGTCTAAACTATGGCTACACCTTC. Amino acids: CATSGEGRLNYGYTF.

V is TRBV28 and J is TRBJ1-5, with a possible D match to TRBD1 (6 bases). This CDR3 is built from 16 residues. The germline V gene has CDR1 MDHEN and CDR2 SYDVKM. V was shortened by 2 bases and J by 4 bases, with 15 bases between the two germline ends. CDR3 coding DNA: TGTGCCAGCAGTTTAGACAGGTTGAACTCGAATCAGCCCCAGCATTTT. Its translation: CASSLDRLNSNQPQHF.

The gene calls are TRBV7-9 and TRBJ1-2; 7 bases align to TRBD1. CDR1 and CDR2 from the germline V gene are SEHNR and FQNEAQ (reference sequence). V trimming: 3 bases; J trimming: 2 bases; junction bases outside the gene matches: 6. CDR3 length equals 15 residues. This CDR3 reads CASSFSGTENYGYTF. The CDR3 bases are TGTGCCAGCAGCTTTTCCGGGACAGAAAACTATGGCTACACCTTC.

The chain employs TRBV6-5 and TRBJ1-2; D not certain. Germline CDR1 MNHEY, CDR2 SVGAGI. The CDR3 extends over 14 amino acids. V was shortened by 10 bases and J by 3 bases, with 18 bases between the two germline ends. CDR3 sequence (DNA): TGTGCCACCACGATCCTGTCAGGCTACTATGGCTACACCTTC. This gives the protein CATTILSGYYGYTF.

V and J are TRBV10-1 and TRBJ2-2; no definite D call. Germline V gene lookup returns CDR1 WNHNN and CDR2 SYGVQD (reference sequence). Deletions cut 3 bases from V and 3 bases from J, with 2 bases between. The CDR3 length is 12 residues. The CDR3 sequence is CASSEDTGELFF. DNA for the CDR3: TGCGCCAGCAGTGAAGACACCGGGGAGCTGTTTTTT.

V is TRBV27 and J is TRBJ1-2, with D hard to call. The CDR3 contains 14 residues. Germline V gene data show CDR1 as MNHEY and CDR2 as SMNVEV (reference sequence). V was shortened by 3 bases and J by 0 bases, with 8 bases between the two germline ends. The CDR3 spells CASSFFPANYGYTF. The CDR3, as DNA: TGTGCCAGCAGTTTTTTCCCTGCTAACTATGGCTACACCTTC.

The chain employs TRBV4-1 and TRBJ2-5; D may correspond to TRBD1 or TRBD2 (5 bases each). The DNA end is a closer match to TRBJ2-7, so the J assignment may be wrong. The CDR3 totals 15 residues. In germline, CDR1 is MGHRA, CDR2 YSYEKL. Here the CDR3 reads CASSQGTGRINEQYF. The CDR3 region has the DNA TGCGCCAGCAGCCAAGGGACGGGGCGGATCAACGAGCAGTACTTC.

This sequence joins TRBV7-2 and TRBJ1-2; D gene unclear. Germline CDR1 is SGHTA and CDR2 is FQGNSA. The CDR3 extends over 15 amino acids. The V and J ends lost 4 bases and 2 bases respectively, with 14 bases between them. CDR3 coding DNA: TGTGCCAGCAGCTACGAATGGACGGCGAACTATGGCTACACCTTC. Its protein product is CASSYEWTANYGYTF.

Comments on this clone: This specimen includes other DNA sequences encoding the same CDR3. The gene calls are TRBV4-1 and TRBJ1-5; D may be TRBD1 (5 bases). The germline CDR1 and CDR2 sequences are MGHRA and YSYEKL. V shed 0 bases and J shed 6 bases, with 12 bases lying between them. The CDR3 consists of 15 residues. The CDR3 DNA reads TGCGCCAGCAGCCAAGATTCCAGGGAAGGTCAGCCCCAGCATTTT. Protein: CASSQDSREGQPQHF.

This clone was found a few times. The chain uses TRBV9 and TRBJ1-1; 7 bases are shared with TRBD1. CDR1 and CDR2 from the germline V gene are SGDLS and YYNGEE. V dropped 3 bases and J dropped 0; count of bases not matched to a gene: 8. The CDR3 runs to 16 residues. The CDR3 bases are TGTGCCAGCAGCGAGTCAGGGGGTAACATGAACACTGAAGCTTTCTTT. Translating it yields CASSESGGNMNTEAFF.

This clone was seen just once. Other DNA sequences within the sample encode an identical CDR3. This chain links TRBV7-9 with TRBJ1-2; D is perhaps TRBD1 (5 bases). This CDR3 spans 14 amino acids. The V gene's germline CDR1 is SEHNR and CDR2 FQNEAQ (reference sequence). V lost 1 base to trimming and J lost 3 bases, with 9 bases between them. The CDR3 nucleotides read TGTGCCAGCAGCTTAGGGTCGGGGGACTATGGCTACACCTTC. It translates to CASSLGSGDYGYTF.

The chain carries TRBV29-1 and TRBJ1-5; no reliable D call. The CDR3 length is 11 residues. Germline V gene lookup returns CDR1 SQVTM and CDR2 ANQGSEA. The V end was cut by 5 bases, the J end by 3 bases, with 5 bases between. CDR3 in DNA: TGCAGCGTTCGCTCCAATCAGCCCCAGCATTTT. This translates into CSVRSNQPQHF. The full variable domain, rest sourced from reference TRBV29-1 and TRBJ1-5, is SAVISQKPSRDICQRGTSLTIQCQVDSQVTMMFWYRQQPGQSLTLIATANQGSEATYESGFVIDKFPISRPNLTFSTLTVSNMSPEDSSIYLCSVRSNQPQHFGDGTRLSIL.

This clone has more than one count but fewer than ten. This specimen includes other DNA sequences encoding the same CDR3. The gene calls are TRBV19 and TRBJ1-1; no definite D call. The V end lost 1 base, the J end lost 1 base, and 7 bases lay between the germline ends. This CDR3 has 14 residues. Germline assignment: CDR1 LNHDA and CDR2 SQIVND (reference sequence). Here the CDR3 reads CASSIGAGNTEAFF. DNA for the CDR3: TGTGCCAGTAGTATAGGGGCAGGGAACACTGAAGCTTTCTTT.

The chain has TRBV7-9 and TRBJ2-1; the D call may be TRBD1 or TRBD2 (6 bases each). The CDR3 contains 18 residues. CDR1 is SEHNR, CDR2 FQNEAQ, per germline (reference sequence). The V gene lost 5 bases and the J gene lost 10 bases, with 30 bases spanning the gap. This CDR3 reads CASSGFDRQDEGGWEQFF. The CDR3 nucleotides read TGTGCCAGCAGCGGATTTGATCGACAGGACGAGGGGGGATGGGAGCAGTTCTTC.

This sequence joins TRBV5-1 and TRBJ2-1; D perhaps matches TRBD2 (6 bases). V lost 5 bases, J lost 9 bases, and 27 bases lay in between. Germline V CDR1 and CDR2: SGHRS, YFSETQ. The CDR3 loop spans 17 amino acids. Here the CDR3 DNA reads TGCGCCAGCAGAAGTTTCCCACCCGAGACTAGTTACCGTGAGCAGTTCTTC. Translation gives CASRSFPPETSYREQFF.

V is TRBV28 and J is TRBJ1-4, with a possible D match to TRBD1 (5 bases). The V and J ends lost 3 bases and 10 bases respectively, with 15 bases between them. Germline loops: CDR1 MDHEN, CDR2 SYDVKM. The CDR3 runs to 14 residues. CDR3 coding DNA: TGTGCCAGCAGTTTGAAACAGGTCGTCGGAAAACTGTTTTTT. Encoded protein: CASSLKQVVGKLFF.

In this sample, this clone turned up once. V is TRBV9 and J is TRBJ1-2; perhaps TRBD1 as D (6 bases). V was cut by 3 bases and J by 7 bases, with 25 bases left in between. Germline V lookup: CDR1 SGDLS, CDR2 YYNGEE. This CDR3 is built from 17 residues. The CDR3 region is CASSANPQGNGITGYTF. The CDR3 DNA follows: TGTGCCAGCAGCGCGAACCCACAGGGAAACGGGATCACTGGCTACACCTTC.

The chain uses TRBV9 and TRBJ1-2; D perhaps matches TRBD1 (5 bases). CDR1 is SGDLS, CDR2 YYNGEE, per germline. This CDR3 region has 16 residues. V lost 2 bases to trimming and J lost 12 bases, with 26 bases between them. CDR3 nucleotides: TGTGCCAGCAGCGTTTTTTCGTCTCTCCGTCAGGGTGTTCACACCTTC. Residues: CASSVFSSLRQGVHTF. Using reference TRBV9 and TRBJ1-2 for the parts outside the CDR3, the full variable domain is DSGVTQTPKHLITATGQRVTLRCSPRSGDLSVYWYQQSLDQGLQFLIQYYNGEERAKGNILERFSAQQFPDLHSELNLSSLELGDSALYFCASSVFSSLRQGVHTFGSGTRLTVV.

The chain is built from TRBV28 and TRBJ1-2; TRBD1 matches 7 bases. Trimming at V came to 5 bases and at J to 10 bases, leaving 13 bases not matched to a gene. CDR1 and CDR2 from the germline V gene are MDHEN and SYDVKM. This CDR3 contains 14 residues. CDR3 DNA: TGTGCCAGCAGTACCCGGACAGGAGTGAGCGACTACACCTTC. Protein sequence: CASSTRTGVSDYTF.

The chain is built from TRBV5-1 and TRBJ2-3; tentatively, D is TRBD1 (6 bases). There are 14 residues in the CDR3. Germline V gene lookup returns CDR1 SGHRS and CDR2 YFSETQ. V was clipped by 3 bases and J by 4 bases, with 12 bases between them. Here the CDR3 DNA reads TGCGCCAGCAGCTCATACCCAGGGGCAGATACGCAGTATTTT. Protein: CASSSYPGADTQYF.

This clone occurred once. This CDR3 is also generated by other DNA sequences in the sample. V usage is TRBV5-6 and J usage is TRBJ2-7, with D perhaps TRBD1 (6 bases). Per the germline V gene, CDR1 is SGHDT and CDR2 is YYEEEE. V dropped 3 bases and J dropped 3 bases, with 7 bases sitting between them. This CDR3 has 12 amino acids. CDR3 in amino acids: CASSWDNYEQYF. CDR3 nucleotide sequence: TGTGCCAGCAGCTGGGACAACTACGAGCAGTACTTC.

In nucleotides, the CDR3 is TGTGCCAGCAGTTTTCCCACTTCCAGAACCGAGGATGCTCCCCTATACGAGCAGTACTTC. Its translation is CASSFPTSRTEDAPLYEQYF. V usage is TRBV28 and J usage is TRBJ2-7; D unresolved. Trimming left V 3 bases short and J 4 bases short, with 31 bases between. Germline V gene sequence: CDR1 MDHEN, CDR2 SYDVKM. There are 20 residues in the CDR3.

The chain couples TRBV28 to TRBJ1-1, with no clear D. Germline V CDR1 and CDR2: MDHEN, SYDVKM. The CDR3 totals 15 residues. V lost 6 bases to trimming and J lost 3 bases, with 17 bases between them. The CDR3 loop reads CASRKLSDRYTEAFF. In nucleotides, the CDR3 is TGTGCCAGCAGGAAACTCTCGGACCGCTACACTGAAGCTTTCTTT.

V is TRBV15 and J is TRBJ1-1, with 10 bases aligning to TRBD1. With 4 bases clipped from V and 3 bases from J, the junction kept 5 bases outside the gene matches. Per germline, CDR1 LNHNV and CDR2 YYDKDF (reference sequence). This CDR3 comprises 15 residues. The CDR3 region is CATSTGGTGDTEAFF. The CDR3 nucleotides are TGTGCCACCAGCACTGGGGGGACAGGGGACACTGAAGCTTTCTTT. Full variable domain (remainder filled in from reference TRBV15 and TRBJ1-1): DAMVIQNPRYQVTQFGKPVTLSCSQTLNHNVMYWYQQKSSQAPKLLFHYYDKDFNNEADTPDNFQSRRPNTSFCFLDIRSPGLGDTAMYLCATSTGGTGDTEAFFGQGTRLTVV.

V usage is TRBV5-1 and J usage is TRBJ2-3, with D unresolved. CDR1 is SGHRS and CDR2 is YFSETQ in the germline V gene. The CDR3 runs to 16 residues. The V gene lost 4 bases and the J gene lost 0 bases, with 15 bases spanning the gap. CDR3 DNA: TGCGCCAGCAGCCCCAGCCCACGGGTTAGCACAGATACGCAGTATTTT. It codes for CASSPSPRVSTDTQYF.

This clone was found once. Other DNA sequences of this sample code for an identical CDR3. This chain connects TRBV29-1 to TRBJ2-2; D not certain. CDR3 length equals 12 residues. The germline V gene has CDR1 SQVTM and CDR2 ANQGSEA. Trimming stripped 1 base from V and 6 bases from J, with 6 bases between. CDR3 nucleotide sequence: TGCAGCGTTGAAGTAGGGTCCGGGGAGCTGTTTTTT. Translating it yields CSVEVGSGELFF.

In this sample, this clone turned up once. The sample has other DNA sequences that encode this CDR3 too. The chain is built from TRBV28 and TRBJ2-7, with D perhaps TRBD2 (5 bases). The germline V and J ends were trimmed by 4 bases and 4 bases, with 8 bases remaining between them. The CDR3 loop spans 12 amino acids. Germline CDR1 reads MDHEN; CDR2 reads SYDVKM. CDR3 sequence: CASSSRGYEQYF. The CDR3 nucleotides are TGTGCCAGCAGTTCCCGGGGATACGAGCAGTACTTC.